The clone carrying this T cell receptor (beta chain) was picked up a small number of times. Its specificity is not known. PCR was performed a second time for roughly 7 to 12 cycles using a sample-barcoded 5' primer and a J-beta primer mix. Any given sample supplied a minimum of 2.5 million CDR3-containing paired-end reads. Using its own MiXCR run on the 5' RACE reads, TCRdb lists one record per CDR3 protein. Here the sample spans over a million distinct CDR3 sequences, roughly 43% being singletons. The entry originates in a study of blood T cells in healthy people across ages. CDR3 length equals 10 residues. Study-wide results and limits: There was no known CMV status for donors, so expanded clonotype changes were possibly confounded.

This chain joins TRBV21-1 and TRBJ1-1. TRBV21-1 is a documented pseudogene. This clonotype originated in a woman between 18 and 29 years old in good health. The specimen sequenced was blood. As DNA, the CDR3 is TGTGCCAGCACTGTCAGTGAAGCTTTCTTT. It codes for CASTVSEAFF.